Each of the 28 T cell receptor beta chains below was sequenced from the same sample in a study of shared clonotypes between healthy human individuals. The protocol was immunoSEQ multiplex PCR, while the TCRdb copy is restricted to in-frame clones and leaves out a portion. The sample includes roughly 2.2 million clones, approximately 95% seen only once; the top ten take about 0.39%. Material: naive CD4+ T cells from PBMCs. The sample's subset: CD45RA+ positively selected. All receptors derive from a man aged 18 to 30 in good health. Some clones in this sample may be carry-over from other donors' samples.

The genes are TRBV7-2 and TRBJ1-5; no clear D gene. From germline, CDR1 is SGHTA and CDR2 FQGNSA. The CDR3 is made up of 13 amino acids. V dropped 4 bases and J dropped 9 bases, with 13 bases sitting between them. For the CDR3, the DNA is TGTGCCAGCAGCTCAGCGGGAGGGCTGCCCCAGCATTTT. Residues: CASSSAGGLPQHF.

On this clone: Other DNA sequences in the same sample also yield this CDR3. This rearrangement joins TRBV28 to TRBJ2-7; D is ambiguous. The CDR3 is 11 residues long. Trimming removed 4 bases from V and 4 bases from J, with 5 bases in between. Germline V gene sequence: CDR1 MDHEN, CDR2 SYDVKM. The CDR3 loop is CASSSGYEQYF. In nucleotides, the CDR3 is TGTGCCAGCAGTTCTGGGTACGAGCAGTACTTC.

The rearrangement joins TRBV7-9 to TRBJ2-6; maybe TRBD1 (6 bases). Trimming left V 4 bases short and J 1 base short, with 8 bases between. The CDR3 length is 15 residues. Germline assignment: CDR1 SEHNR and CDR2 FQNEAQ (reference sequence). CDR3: CASSSGVSGANVLTF. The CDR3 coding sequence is TGTGCCAGCAGCTCAGGGGTATCTGGGGCCAACGTCCTGACTTTC.

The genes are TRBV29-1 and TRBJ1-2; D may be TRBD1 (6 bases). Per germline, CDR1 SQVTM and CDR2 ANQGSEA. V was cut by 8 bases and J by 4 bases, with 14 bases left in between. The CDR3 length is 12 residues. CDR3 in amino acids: CSTNREGYGYTF. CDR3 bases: TGCAGCACGAACAGGGAGGGCTATGGCTACACCTTC.

The CDR3 loop reads CASSVSENTEAFF. CDR3 coding DNA: TGTGCCAGCAGCGTCTCAGAGAACACTGAAGCTTTCTTT. This chain uses TRBV7-3 with TRBJ1-1, with D unclear. From germline, CDR1 is SGHTA and CDR2 FQGTGA. V was pared by 5 bases and J by 1 base, with 8 bases between. The CDR3 length is 13 residues.

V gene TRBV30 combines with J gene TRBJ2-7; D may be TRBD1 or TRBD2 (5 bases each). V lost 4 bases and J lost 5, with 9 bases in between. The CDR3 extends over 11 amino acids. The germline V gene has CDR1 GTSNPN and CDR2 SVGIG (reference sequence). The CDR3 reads CAWNMGDEQYF. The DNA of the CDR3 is TGTGCCTGGAATATGGGGGACGAGCAGTACTTC.

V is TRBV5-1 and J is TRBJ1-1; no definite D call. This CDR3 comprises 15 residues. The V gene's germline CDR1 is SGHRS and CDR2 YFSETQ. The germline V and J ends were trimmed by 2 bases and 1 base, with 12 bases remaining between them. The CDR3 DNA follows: TGCGCCAGCAGCTTATTCGGGTCAGGGAACACTGAAGCTTTCTTT. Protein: CASSLFGSGNTEAFF.

The CDR3 reads CASSHRWGYNEQFF. The CDR3 DNA sequence: TGTGCCAGCAGTCACAGGTGGGGGTACAATGAGCAGTTCTTC. The chain links TRBV28 to TRBJ2-1, with D perhaps assigned TRBD1 or TRBD2 (5 bases each). Germline loops: CDR1 MDHEN, CDR2 SYDVKM. The CDR3 is 14 residues long. The germline V and J ends were trimmed by 5 bases and 4 bases, with 12 bases remaining between them.

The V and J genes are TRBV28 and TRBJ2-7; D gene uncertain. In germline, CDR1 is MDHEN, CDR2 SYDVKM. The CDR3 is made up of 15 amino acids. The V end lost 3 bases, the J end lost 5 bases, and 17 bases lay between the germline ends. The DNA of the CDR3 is TGTGCCAGCAGTTTCCAAAGCCGGGCCGCAAACGAGCAGTACTTC. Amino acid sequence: CASSFQSRAANEQYF. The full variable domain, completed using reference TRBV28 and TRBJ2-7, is DVKVTQSSRYLVKRTGEKVFLECVQDMDHENMFWYRQDPGLGLRLIYFSYDVKMKEKGDIPEGYSVSREKKERFSLILESASTNQTSMYLCASSFQSRAANEQYFGPGTRLTVT.

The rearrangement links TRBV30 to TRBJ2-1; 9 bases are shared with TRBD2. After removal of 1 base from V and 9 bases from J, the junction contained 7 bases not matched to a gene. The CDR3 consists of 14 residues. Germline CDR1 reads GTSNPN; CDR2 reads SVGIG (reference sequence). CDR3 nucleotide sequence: TGTGCCTGGAGTGGGCTAGCGGGAATGGGTGAGCAGTTCTTC. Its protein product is CAWSGLAGMGEQFF.

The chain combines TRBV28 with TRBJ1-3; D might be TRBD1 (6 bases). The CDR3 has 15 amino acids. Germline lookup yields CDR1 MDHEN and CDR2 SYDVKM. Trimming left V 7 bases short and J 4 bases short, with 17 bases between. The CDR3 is CASTNWGGAGNTIYF. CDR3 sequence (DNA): TGTGCCAGCACCAACTGGGGGGGCGCAGGAAACACCATATATTTT.

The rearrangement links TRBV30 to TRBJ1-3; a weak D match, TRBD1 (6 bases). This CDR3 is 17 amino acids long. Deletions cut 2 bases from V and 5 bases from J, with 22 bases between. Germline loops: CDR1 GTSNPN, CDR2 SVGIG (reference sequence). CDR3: CAWSWALGETGRNTIYF. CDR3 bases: TGTGCCTGGAGTTGGGCCCTCGGGGAGACAGGCCGAAACACCATATATTTT.

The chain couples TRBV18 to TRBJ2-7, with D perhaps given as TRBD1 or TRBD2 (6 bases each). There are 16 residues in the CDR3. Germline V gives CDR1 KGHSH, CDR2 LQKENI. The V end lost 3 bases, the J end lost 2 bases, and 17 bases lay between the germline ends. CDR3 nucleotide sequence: TGTGCCAGCTCACCCCTAACAGGGAGGCCTACCTACGAGCAGTACTTC. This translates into CASSPLTGRPTYEQYF.

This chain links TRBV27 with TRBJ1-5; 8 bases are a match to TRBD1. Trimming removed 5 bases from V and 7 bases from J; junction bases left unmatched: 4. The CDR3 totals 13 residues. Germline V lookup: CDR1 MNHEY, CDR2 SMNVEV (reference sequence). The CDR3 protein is CASSGQGTQPQHF. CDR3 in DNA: TGTGCCAGCAGTGGACAGGGAACCCAGCCCCAGCATTTT.

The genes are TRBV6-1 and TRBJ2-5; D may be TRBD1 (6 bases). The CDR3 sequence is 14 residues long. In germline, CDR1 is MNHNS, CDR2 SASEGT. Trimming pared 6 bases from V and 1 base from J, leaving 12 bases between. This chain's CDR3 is CASSADRLQETQYF. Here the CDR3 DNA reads TGTGCCAGCAGCGCCGACAGGCTCCAAGAGACCCAGTACTTC.

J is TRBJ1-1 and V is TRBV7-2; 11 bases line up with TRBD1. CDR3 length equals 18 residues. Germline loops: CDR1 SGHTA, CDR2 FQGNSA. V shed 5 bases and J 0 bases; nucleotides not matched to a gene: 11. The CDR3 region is CASSQEPGQGGLNTEAFF. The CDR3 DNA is TGTGCCAGCAGCCAAGAACCGGGACAGGGGGGACTGAACACTGAAGCTTTCTTT.

The CDR3 nucleotides are TGCGCCAGCAGCTCGGGACCCGGGACAGGGCGAAGTGGCTACACCTTC. Translation: CASSSGPGTGRSGYTF. V gene TRBV5-1 combines with J gene TRBJ1-2; 9 positions agree with TRBD1. There are 16 residues in the CDR3. The ends lost 3 bases at V and 7 bases at J; junction bases unmatched: 13. Germline loops: CDR1 SGHRS, CDR2 YFSETQ.

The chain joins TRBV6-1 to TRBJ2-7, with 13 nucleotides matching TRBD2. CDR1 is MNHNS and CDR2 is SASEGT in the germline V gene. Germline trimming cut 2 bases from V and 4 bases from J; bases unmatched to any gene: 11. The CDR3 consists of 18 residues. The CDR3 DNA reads TGTGCCAGCAGTGAAAGACTAGCGGGAGGCCCCCACCCTTACGAGCAGTACTTC. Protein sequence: CASSERLAGGPHPYEQYF.

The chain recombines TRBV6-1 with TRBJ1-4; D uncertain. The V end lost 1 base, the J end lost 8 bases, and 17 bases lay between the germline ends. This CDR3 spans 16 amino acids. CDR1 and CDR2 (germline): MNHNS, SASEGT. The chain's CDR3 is CASSEVGNGSGEKLFF. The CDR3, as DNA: TGTGCCAGCAGTGAAGTAGGTAATGGATCGGGAGAAAAACTGTTTTTT.

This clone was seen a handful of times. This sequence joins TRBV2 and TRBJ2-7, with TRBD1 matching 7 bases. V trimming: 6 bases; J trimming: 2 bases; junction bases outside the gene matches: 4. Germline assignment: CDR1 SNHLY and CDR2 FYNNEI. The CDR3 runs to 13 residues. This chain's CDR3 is CASRRGQAYEQYF. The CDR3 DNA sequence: TGTGCCAGCAGGAGGGGGCAAGCCTACGAGCAGTACTTC.

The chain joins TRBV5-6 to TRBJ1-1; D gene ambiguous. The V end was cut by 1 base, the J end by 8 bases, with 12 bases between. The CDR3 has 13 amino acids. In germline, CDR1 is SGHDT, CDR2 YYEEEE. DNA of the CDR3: TGTGCCAGCAGCTTGCCCCCTAGAGGGGAAGCTTTCTTT. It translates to CASSLPPRGEAFF. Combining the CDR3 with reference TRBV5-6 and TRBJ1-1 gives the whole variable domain DAGVTQSPTHLIKTRGQQVTLRCSPKSGHDTVSWYQQALGQGPQFIFQYYEEEERQRGNFPDRFSGHQFPNYSSELNVNALLLGDSALYLCASSLPPRGEAFFGQGTRLTVV.

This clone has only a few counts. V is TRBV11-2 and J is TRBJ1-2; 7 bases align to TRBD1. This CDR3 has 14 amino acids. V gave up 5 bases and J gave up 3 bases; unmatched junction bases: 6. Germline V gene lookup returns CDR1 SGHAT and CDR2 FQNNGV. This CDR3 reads CASSPGQAYYGYTF. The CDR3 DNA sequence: TGTGCCAGCAGCCCAGGACAGGCCTACTATGGCTACACCTTC.

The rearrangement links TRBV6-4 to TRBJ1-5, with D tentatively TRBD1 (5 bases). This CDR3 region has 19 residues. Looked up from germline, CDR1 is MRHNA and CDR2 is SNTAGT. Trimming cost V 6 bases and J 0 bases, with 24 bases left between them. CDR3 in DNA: TGTGCCAGCAGCCCTCAACCGGGACGGAGAAACAATAGCAATCAGCCCCAGCATTTT. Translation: CASSPQPGRRNNSNQPQHF.

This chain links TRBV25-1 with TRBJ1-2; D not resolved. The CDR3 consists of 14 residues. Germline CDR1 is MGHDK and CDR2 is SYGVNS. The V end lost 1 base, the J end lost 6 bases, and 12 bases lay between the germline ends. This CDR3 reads CASSESSRTNGYTF. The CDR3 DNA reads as TGTGCCAGCAGTGAATCGTCCCGGACGAATGGCTACACCTTC.

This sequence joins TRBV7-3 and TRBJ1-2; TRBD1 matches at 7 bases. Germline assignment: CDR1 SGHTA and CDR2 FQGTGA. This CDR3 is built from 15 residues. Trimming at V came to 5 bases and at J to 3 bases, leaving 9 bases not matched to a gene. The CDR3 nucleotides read TGTGCCAGCAGCCCATCATCCACAGGGGACTATGGCTACACCTTC. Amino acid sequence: CASSPSSTGDYGYTF.

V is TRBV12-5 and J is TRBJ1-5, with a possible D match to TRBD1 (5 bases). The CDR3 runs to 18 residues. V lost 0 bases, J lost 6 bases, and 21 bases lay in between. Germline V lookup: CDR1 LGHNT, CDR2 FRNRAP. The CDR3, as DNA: TGTGCTAGTGGTTTGGTAGTTGGTGGACTCCGGGGGGGTCAGCCCCAGCATTTT. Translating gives CASGLVVGGLRGGQPQHF.

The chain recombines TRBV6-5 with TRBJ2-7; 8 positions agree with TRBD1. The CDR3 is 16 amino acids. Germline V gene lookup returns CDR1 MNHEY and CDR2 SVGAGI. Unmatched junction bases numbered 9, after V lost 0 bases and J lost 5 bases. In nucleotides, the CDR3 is TGTGCCAGCAGTTACTCGTCTCGGAGACAGGGGAACGAGCAGTACTTC. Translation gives CASSYSSRRQGNEQYF.

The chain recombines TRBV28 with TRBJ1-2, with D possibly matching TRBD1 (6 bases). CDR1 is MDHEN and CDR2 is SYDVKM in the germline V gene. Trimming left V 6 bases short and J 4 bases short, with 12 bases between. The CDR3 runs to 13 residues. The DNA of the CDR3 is TGTGCCAGCAGGCGACAGGCTTCCTATGGCTACACCTTC. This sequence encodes CASRRQASYGYTF.